The present T cell receptor (beta chain) was sequenced within a study of blood T cell repertoires in COVID-19. Study summary: Acute and convalescent COVID-19 samples came from the United States, Italy and Spain.

This CDR3 spans 16 amino acids. The germline gives CDR1 ENHRY, CDR2 SYGVKD. The ends were cut back, 3 bases at V and 8 bases at J, with 19 bases in the middle. The data were produced by immunoSEQ multiplex PCR, yet TCRdb's version contains in-frame clones alone and is incomplete. Here the sample spans approximately 230,000 clones, just over 90% being singletons. Residents of 24 US areas, aged about 18 to 100 years, made up the participants. The sample was PBMCs or T cells enriched from blood (not recorded which). The chain employs TRBV10-3 and TRBJ1-4; the D gene is possibly TRBD1 (6 bases). The TCR comes from a woman aged 18-29 years who had recovered from COVID-19. CDR3 region: CAISESVQGRREKLFF. Here the CDR3 DNA reads TGTGCCATCAGTGAATCGGTACAGGGCCGCAGGGAAAAACTGTTTTTT.